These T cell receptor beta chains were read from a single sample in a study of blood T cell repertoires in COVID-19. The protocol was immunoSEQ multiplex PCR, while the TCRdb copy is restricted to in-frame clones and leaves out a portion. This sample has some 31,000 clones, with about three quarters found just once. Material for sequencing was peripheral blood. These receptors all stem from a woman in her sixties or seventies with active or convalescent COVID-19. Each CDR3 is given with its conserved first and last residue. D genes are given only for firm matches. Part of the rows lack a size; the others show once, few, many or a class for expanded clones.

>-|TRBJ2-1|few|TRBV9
CASSVGPSVLNEQFF
TGTGCCAGCAGCGTAGGCCCCTCGGTTTTGAATGAGCAGTTCTTC
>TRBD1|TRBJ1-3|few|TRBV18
CASSPWDRAGSGNTIYF
TGTGCCAGCTCACCCTGGGACAGGGCTGGCTCTGGAAACACCATATATTTT
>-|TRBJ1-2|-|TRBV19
CASSIHSNYGYTF
TGTGCCAGTAGTATACACAGTAACTATGGCTACACCTTC
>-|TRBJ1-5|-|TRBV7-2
CASSSQGGNQPQHF
TGTGCCAGCAGCTCACAGGGTGGCAATCAGCCCCAGCATTTT
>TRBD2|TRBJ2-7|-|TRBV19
CASSMIPGLDEQYF
TGTGCCAGTAGTATGATTCCGGGACTAGACGAGCAGTACTTC
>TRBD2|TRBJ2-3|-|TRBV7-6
CASSLIGTSGGTDTQYF
TGTGCCAGCAGCTTAATTGGGACTAGCGGGGGCACAGATACGCAGTATTTT
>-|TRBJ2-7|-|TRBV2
CASYRDSYEQYF
TGTGCCAGCTACCGGGACTCCTACGAGCAGTACTTC
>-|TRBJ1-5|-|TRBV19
CASSRLTNQPQHF
TGTGCCAGTAGTAGACTGACCAATCAGCCCCAGCATTTT
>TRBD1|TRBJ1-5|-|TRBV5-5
CASSLSGGDQPQHF
TGTGCCAGCAGCTTGTCAGGGGGCGACCAGCCCCAGCATTTT
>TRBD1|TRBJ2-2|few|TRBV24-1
CATSDPGQGDGELFF
TGTGCCACCAGTGACCCAGGACAGGGGGACGGGGAGCTGTTTTTT
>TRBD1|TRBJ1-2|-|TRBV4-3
CASSQDLGTGIGYGYTF
TGCGCCAGCAGCCAAGACCTAGGGACAGGGATAGGGTATGGCTACACCTTC
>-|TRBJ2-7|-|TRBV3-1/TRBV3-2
CASSQVDRMGNEQYF
TGTGCCAGCAGCCAAGTCGACAGGATGGGGAACGAGCAGTACTTC
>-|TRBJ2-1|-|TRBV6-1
CASSKTDRSQKEQFF
TGTGCCAGCAGCAAGACTGACAGGTCCCAAAAGGAGCAGTTCTTC
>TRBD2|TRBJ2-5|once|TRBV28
CASKWLAGVETQYF
TGTGCCAGCAAGTGGCTAGCGGGAGTAGAGACCCAGTACTTC
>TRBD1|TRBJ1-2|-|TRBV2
CASSAQGARGYTF
TGTGCCAGCAGTGCACAGGGGGCGCGGGGCTACACCTTC
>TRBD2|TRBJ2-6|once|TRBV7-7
CASSFNIAGMGPGANVLTF
TGTGCCAGCAGCTTCAATATAGCGGGAATGGGACCTGGGGCCAACGTCCTGACTTTC
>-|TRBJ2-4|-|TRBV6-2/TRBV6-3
CASSYSIQNVKNIQYF
TGTGCCAGCAGTTACTCGATACAGAATGTCAAAAACATTCAGTACTTC
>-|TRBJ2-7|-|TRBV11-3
CASSLGGDSPYEQYF
TGTGCCAGCAGCTTAGGGGGGGACTCCCCCTACGAGCAGTACTTC
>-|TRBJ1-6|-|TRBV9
CASSVGGSYNSPLHF
TGTGCCAGCAGCGTAGGCGGCAGCTATAATTCACCCCTCCACTTT
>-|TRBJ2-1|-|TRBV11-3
CASSLRSGLISYNEQFF
TGTGCCAGCAGCTTACGTAGCGGCTTAATCTCCTACAATGAGCAGTTCTTC
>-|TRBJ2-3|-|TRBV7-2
CASSLGAVSYKYF
TGTGCCAGCAGCTTAGGGGCTGTGTCCTATAAGTATTTT
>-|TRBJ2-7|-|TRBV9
CASSVLGAPYEQYF
TGTGCCAGCAGCGTACTGGGGGCCCCCTACGAGCAGTACTTC
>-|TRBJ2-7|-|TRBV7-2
CASSLGAGPYYEQYF
TGTGCCAGCAGCTTAGGGGCGGGACCCTACTACGAGCAGTACTTC
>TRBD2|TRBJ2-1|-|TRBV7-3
CASQKGGGAVDEQFF
TGTGCCAGTCAGAAAGGCGGGGGGGCCGTCGATGAGCAGTTCTTC
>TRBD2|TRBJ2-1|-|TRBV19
CASSSGRAHEQFF
TGTGCCAGCTCTAGCGGGAGGGCCCATGAGCAGTTCTTC